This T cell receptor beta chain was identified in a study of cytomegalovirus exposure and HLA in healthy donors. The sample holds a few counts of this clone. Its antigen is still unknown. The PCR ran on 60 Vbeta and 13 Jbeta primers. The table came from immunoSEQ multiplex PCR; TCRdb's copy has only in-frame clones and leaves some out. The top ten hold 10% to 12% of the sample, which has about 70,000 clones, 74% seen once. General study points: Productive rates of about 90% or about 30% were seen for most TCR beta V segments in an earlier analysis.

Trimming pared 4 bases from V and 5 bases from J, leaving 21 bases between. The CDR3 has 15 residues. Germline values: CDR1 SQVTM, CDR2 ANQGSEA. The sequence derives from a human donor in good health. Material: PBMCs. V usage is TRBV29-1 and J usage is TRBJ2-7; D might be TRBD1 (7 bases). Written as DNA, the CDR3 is TGCAGCGTTGTTCTCTTGGCAGGGGGGTTCAACGAGCAGTACTTC. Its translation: CSVVLLAGGFNEQYF.